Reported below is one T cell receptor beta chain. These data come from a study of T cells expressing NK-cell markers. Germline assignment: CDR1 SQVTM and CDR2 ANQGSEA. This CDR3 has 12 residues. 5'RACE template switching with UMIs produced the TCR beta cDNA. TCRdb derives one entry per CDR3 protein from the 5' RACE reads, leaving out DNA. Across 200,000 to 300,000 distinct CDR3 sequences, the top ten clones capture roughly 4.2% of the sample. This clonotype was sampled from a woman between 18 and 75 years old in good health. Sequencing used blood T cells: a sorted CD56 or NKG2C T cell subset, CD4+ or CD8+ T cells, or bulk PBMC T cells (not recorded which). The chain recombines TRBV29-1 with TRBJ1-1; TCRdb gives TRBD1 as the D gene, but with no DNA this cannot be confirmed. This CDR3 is CSVVQGAGEAFF. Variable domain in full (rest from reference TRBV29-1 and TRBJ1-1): SAVISQKPSRDICQRGTSLTIQCQVDSQVTMMFWYRQQPGQSLTLIATANQGSEATYESGFVIDKFPISRPNLTFSTLTVSNMSPEDSSIYLCSVVQGAGEAFFGQGTRLTVV.